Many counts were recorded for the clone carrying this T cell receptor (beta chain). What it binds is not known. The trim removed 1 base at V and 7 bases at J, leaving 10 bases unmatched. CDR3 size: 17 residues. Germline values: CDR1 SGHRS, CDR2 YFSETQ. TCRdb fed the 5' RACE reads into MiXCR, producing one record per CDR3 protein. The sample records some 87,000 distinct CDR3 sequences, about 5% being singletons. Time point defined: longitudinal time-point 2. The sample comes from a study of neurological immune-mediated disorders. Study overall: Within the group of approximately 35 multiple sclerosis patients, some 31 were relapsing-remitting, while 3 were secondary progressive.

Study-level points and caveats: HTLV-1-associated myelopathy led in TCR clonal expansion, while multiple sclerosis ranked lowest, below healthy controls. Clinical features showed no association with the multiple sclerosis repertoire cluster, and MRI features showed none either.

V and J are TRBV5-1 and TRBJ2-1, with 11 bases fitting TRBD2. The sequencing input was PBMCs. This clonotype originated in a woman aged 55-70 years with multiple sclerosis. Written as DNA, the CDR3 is TGCGCCAGCAGCTTGCCCGGGACTAGCGGACTGGGGAATGAGCAGTTCTTC. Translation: CASSLPGTSGLGNEQFF. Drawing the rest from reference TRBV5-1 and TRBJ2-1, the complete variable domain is KAGVTQTPRYLIKTRGQQVTLSCSPISGHRSVSWYQQTPGQGLQFLFEYFSETQRNKGNFPGRFSGRQFSNSRSEMNVSTLELGDSALYLCASSLPGTSGLGNEQFFGPGTRLTVL.